The following is a TCR beta chain sequence with its context. The antigen remains undetermined. This sample stems from a study of glioma-infiltrating T cells after dendritic cell vaccination. Study-wide results and caveats: No direct clonality-survival link was found; a diverse polyclonal response may matter. Only a small number of patients had complete blood and tumor samples.

All glioblastoma patients lacked an isocitrate dehydrogenase mutation. The PCR used 60 V beta and 13 J beta primers. Measured with immunoSEQ multiplex PCR; TCRdb has only the in-frame clones, and not every one. The profile shows 30,000 to 40,000 clones, 82% of them singletons. CDR1 MNHNY and CDR2 SVGAGI come from the germline V gene (reference sequence). V shed 5 bases and J 5 bases; nucleotides not matched to a gene: 3. The CDR3 is 13 residues long. V and J are TRBV6-6 and TRBJ1-2, with TRBD1 matching 9 bases. The sample was blood, taken before dendritic cell vaccination. This TCR came from a human donor with glioblastoma. CDR3 region: CASSPGTGYGYTF. CDR3 nucleotides: TGTGCCAGCAGTCCCGGGACAGGGTATGGCTACACCTTC.